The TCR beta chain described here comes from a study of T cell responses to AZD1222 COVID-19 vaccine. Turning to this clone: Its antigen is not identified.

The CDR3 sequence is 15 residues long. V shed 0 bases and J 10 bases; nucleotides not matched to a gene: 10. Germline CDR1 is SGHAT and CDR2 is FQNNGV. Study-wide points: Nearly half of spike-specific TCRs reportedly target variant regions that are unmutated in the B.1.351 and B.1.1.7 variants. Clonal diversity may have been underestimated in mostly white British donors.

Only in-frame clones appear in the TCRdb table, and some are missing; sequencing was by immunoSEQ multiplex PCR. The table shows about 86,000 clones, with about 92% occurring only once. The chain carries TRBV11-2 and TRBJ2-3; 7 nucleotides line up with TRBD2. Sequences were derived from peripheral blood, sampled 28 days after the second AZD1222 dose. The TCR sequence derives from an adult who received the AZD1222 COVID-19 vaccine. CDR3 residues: CASSLEWGGRLAQYF. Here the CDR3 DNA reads TGTGCCAGCAGCTTAGAATGGGGGGGGAGACTAGCGCAGTATTTT.